These 25 T cell receptor beta chains came from one sample sequenced in a study of T cell repertoires in cytomegalovirus infection. No antigen is known for these receptors. TCRdb re-derived calls from the reads in MiXCR, one entry per CDR3 protein. The table has 650,000 to 900,000 distinct CDR3 sequences, 32% seen once. The material sequenced was cultured CD8+ T cells from PBMCs, taken from culture after CMV antigen stimulation. The receptors come from a human donor in good health (CMV status not recorded). Some clones in this sample may be carry-over from other donors' samples.

This clonotype appeared a few times. This rearrangement joins TRBV10-3 to TRBJ2-1; a weak D match, TRBD2 (6 bases). CDR1 is ENHRY, CDR2 SYGVKD, per germline. Between the trimmed V and J ends, which lost 6 bases and 6 bases, there was a span of 18 bases. The CDR3 is 15 amino acids. The CDR3 region is CAIRLAASEGNEQFF. For the CDR3, the DNA is TGTGCCATCAGGTTAGCGGCTTCGGAAGGCAATGAGCAGTTCTTC.

In its sample, this clonotype was seen a few times. The V and J genes are TRBV27 and TRBJ2-2; 9 nucleotides align to TRBD2. The CDR3 loop spans 17 amino acids. Germline assignment: CDR1 MNHEY and CDR2 SMNVEV (reference sequence). Trimming cost V 4 bases and J 5 bases; bases outside gene matches: 11. This CDR3 reads CASSSWGGGARTGELFF. CDR3 bases: TGTGCCAGCAGTTCTTGGGGCGGGGGGGCCCGTACCGGGGAGCTGTTTTTT.

The chain couples TRBV4-1 to TRBJ1-1; D is unresolved. Germline CDR1 reads MGHRA; CDR2 reads YSYEKL. Trimming removed 3 bases from V and 0 bases from J, with 5 bases in between. There are 13 residues in the CDR3. CDR3 nucleotide sequence: TGCGCCAGCAGCCACTTACTGAACACTGAAGCTTTCTTT. The encoded protein is CASSHLLNTEAFF.

The chain employs TRBV2 and TRBJ2-7, with D perhaps TRBD1 (5 bases). CDR3 length equals 10 residues. CDR1 SNHLY and CDR2 FYNNEI come from the germline V gene. The V gene lost 7 bases and the J gene lost 5 bases, with 6 bases spanning the gap. CDR3: CASKGNEQYV. CDR3 sequence (DNA): TGTGCCAGCAAGGGGAACGAGCAGTACGTC.

Notes on this clonotype: Sequence at one end of the junction differs from germline and may be a read error. V usage is TRBV7-1 and J usage is TRBJ2-7, with TRBD1 matching over 7 bases. TRBV7-1 is classed as an ORF, of uncertain function. There are 14 residues in the CDR3. The CDR3 spells CVSSPRTGTYEQYF. The DNA for the CDR3 is TGTGTCAGCAGCCCCCGGACAGGAACCTACGAGCAGTACTTC.

This clonotype was found a few times. This chain connects TRBV7-9 to TRBJ2-3, with 10 bases aligning to TRBD2. The germline gives CDR1 SEHNR, CDR2 FQNEAQ (reference sequence). V was pared by 0 bases and J by 2 bases, with 2 bases of the junction left unmatched. The CDR3 is 16 residues long. CDR3 DNA sequence: TGTGCCAGCAGCTTAGCGCTAGCGGGGGACACAGATACGCAGTATTTT. Amino acids: CASSLALAGDTDTQYF.

This clonotype turned up a few times. The chain joins TRBV13 to TRBJ1-1, with D possibly being TRBD1 (5 bases). Trimming took 6 bases from V and 0 from J, leaving 14 bases between them. Germline CDR1 reads PRHDT; CDR2 reads FYEKMQ (reference sequence). This CDR3 has 15 amino acids. CDR3 nucleotide sequence: TGTGCCAGCAGGCCTAGGGGAGGAGTGAACACTGAAGCTTTCTTT. This translates into CASRPRGGVNTEAFF.

With regard to this clonotype: Relative to the germline gene, one junction end is altered; a read error may explain this. The chain couples TRBV10-3 to TRBJ1-2; 7 bases fit TRBD1. CDR1 and CDR2 from the germline V gene are ENHRY and SYGVKD. There are 12 residues in the CDR3. CDR3 protein: CAINEGQLGYTF. CDR3 sequence (DNA): TGTGCCATCAATGAGGGACAGTTGGGCTACACCTTC.

Only a few counts were recorded for this clonotype. The CDR3 DNA is TGTGCCATCACGCCCGACAGGGATGGTGGCTACACCTTC. This encodes CAITPDRDGGYTF. The chain links TRBV10-3 to TRBJ1-2; 7 nucleotides match TRBD1. This CDR3 spans 13 amino acids. The germline V gene encodes CDR1 ENHRY and CDR2 SYGVKD. V was pared by 7 bases and J by 7 bases, with 9 bases of the junction left unmatched.

The gene calls are TRBV18 and TRBJ1-3; TRBD1 matches 7 bases. The V gene end was trimmed by 3 bases and the J gene end by 1 base; junction bases not matched to a gene: 12. Germline V CDR1 and CDR2: KGHSH, LQKENI. This CDR3 has 18 residues. The CDR3 reads CASSPDDRVAVSGNTIYF. CDR3 nucleotide sequence: TGTGCCAGCTCACCGGATGACAGGGTTGCGGTTTCTGGAAACACCATATATTTT.

This clonotype was recorded at least ten times. The chain uses TRBV7-9 and TRBJ1-2; perhaps TRBD1 as D (5 bases). CDR1 and CDR2 from the germline V gene are SEHNR and FQNEAQ (reference sequence). Trimming stripped 5 bases from V and 8 bases from J, with 21 bases between. The CDR3 consists of 15 residues. CDR3 DNA: TGTGCCAGCAGCAACCGGCAGGGTACGGGAAAGGGCTACACCTTC. Translating gives CASSNRQGTGKGYTF.

This clonotype turned up a few times. The V and J genes are TRBV12-3 or TRBV12-4 and TRBJ2-5, with TRBD2 matching over 8 bases. The J segment lost 2 bases and the V segment lost 7 bases, leaving 18 bases of the junction unmatched. The CDR3 is 18 residues long. CDR3 protein: CASTLGLAGLARQETQYF. The CDR3 region has the DNA TGTGCCAGCACCTTAGGGCTAGCGGGCCTCGCCCGTCAAGAGACCCAGTACTTC.

The V gene is TRBV14, the J gene TRBJ2-2, with D tentatively TRBD2 (5 bases). The CDR3 totals 18 residues. The germline CDR1 and CDR2 sequences are SGHDN and FVKESK. Trimming took 2 bases from V and 1 from J, leaving 17 bases between them. Here the CDR3 reads CASSQRPGSRLNTGELFF. The CDR3 nucleotides read TGTGCCAGCAGCCAACGGCCGGGGAGTAGACTGAACACCGGGGAGCTGTTTTTT.

This sequence joins TRBV4-1 and TRBJ1-1; 7 bases are a match to TRBD1. The trim removed 3 bases at V and 4 bases at J, leaving 8 bases unmatched. Germline CDR1 and CDR2: MGHRA and YSYEKL. The CDR3 sequence is 15 residues long. The CDR3 region is CASSQGTGVSTEAFF. The CDR3 DNA reads as TGCGCCAGCAGCCAGGGAACAGGGGTAAGCACTGAAGCTTTCTTT.

This clonotype was detected many times. The V and J genes are TRBV7-2 and TRBJ1-2; D remains unclear. Trimming pared 5 bases from V and 7 bases from J, leaving 14 bases between. Germline V lookup: CDR1 SGHTA, CDR2 FQGNSA. The CDR3 contains 13 residues. The CDR3 loop reads CASSLGGQGGYTF. The DNA of the CDR3 is TGTGCCAGCAGCCTGGGAGGGCAAGGTGGCTACACCTTC.

This clonotype was seen once. The chain links TRBV15 to TRBJ1-1; D unclear. Deletions cut 8 bases from V and 3 bases from J, with 13 bases between. Germline V gene lookup returns CDR1 LNHNV and CDR2 YYDKDF (reference sequence). The CDR3 contains 13 residues. CDR3 in DNA: TGTGCCACCGTCCAAGGTAGTCACACTGAAGCTTTCTTT. Translated, it gives CATVQGSHTEAFF.

This chain connects TRBV18 to TRBJ2-7, with 9 bases aligning to TRBD2. V was pared by 0 bases and J by 4 bases, with 7 bases of the junction left unmatched. The CDR3 has 16 residues. Germline V gives CDR1 KGHSH, CDR2 LQKENI. The CDR3 DNA follows: TGTGCCAGCTCACCACCAGGCGGGCTAGCGGGGTACGAGCAGTACTTC. Translated: CASSPPGGLAGYEQYF.

This clonotype was picked up a small number of times. V usage is TRBV27 and J usage is TRBJ2-1, with D possibly being TRBD1 (6 bases). The V gene lost 5 bases and the J gene lost 1 base, with 21 bases spanning the gap. In germline, CDR1 is MNHEY, CDR2 SMNVEV (reference sequence). This CDR3 is built from 18 residues. DNA for the CDR3: TGTGCCAGCAGTCTATACATTCCCGGGACAAATTCCTACAATGAGCAGTTCTTC. This translates into CASSLYIPGTNSYNEQFF.

Only a few counts were recorded for this clonotype. The genes are TRBV5-4 and TRBJ1-1; D is possibly TRBD1 (5 bases). CDR3 length: 13 residues. Trimming took off 3 bases at V and 7 bases at J, with 13 bases between the two ends. Looked up from germline, CDR1 is SGHNT and CDR2 is YYREEE (reference sequence). CDR3 in DNA: TGTGCCAGCAGCTCCCTTGGGGCAAATGAAGCTTTCTTT. Translating gives CASSSLGANEAFF.

This clonotype has a handful of counts. The V gene is TRBV12-5, the J gene TRBJ2-3; D remains unclear. This CDR3 spans 14 amino acids. V dropped 1 base and J dropped 2 bases, with 7 bases sitting between them. CDR1 LGHNT and CDR2 FRNRAP come from the germline V gene. Here the CDR3 DNA reads TGTGCTAGTGGTTTGGGCCCGATCACAGATACGCAGTATTTT. As protein: CASGLGPITDTQYF.

This clonotype was seen only a few times. The chain couples TRBV20-1 to TRBJ2-2; 10 positions agree with TRBD2. V dropped 2 bases and J dropped 6; count of bases not matched to a gene: 3. The CDR3 covers 14 residues. CDR1 and CDR2 (germline): DFQATT, SNEGSKA (reference sequence). The DNA of the CDR3 is TGCAGTGCTAGACTACTAGCGGGGTCCGGGGAGCTGTTTTTT. Its translation: CSARLLAGSGELFF.

This clonotype was seen more than once but under ten times. This rearrangement joins TRBV6-5 to TRBJ2-6; D unresolved. From germline, CDR1 is MNHEY and CDR2 SVGAGI. This CDR3 region has 18 residues. Trimming removed 7 bases from V and 0 bases from J, with 19 bases in between. The CDR3 DNA follows: TGTGCCAGCACCCCCCGGAACCCCATCTCCTCTGGGGCCAACGTCCTGACTTTC. The encoded protein is CASTPRNPISSGANVLTF.

The chain recombines TRBV28 with TRBJ1-1; the D gene is possibly TRBD1 (5 bases). Trimming removed 5 bases at V and 1 base at J, with 17 bases between. Germline lookup yields CDR1 MDHEN and CDR2 SYDVKM. CDR3 length: 16 amino acids. CDR3 in amino acids: CASSAPVTATNTEAFF. The CDR3, as DNA: TGTGCCAGCAGTGCCCCCGTGACAGCTACGAACACTGAAGCTTTCTTT.

V gene TRBV6-2 or TRBV6-3 combines with J gene TRBJ1-1, with D possibly being TRBD1 (5 bases). From germline, CDR1 is MNHEY and CDR2 SVGEGT. The CDR3 sequence is 18 residues long. V lost 5 bases and J 0 bases, leaving 22 bases between the germline ends. CDR3 sequence (DNA): TGTGCCAGCAGTAACCCCGAGACAGCCCTCCCGATGAACACTGAAGCTTTCTTT. This codes for CASSNPETALPMNTEAFF.

This chain joins TRBV2 and TRBJ2-3, with unresolved D. Trimming took 1 base from V and 7 from J, leaving 15 bases between them. CDR1 is SNHLY and CDR2 is FYNNEI in the germline V gene. There are 15 residues in the CDR3. The CDR3 region has the DNA TGTGCCAGCAGTGAAGGTGTTTCTCTGCGACATACGCAGTATTTT. As protein: CASSEGVSLRHTQYF.